One sample yielded the 8 T cell receptor beta chains listed below, sequenced in a study of radiation and T cells in renal cell carcinoma. The time point is: blood 4 weeks post-SBRT, at nephrectomy. As to treatment: 15 Gy SBRT to primary tumor, nephrectomy 4 weeks later. The data were produced by immunoSEQ multiplex PCR, yet TCRdb's version contains in-frame clones alone and is incomplete. The sample lists about 43,000 clones, roughly 82% seen once, with 25% to 30% in the top ten. The sequenced sample was blood, obtained from a patient whose treatment included radiotherapy and nephrectomy. The receptors originated from a woman aged 65 to 85 with renal cell carcinoma.

V and J are TRBV11-2 and TRBJ2-7; TRBD2 matches 10 bases. J lost 2 bases, V lost 5 bases, and 6 bases had no gene match. Per the germline V gene, CDR1 is SGHAT and CDR2 is FQNNGV. This CDR3 has 15 residues. The CDR3 DNA reads as TGTGCCAGCAGCCAGGCCAGCGGGAGGGCCTACGAGCAGTACTTC. It codes for CASSQASGRAYEQYF.

The gene calls are TRBV19 and TRBJ1-2, with 8 bases that match TRBD1. The ends lost 4 bases at V and 4 bases at J; junction bases unmatched: 11. CDR3 length equals 16 residues. Germline CDR1 LNHDA, CDR2 SQIVND (reference sequence). CDR3 nucleotide sequence: TGTGCCAGTAGTACTCGCCCCGGGACAGGCTTCTATGGCTACACCTTC. It translates to CASSTRPGTGFYGYTF.

The V gene is TRBV15, the J gene TRBJ2-3; 11 bases agree with TRBD2. Germline V gives CDR1 LNHNV, CDR2 YYDKDF (reference sequence). Trimming removed 2 bases from V and 5 bases from J; junction bases left unmatched: 9. This CDR3 comprises 17 residues. CDR3 loop: CATSRNPGLAVLDTQYF. The CDR3 DNA reads as TGTGCCACCAGCAGAAACCCGGGACTAGCGGTTTTAGATACGCAGTATTTT.

This chain connects TRBV19 to TRBJ1-1; 8 nucleotides align to TRBD1. Germline lookup yields CDR1 LNHDA and CDR2 SQIVND (reference sequence). The CDR3 sequence is 14 residues long. J was trimmed by 5 bases and V by 7 bases; bases with no gene match: 9. CDR3 loop: CASKEVNRGTEAFF. CDR3 coding DNA: TGTGCCAGTAAGGAGGTGAACAGGGGGACTGAAGCTTTCTTT.

The chain has TRBV5-5 and TRBJ1-1; D unclear. This CDR3 contains 12 residues. The germline V gene encodes CDR1 SGHKS and CDR2 YYEKEE (reference sequence). Trimming pared 1 base from V and 2 bases from J, leaving 3 bases between. The chain's CDR3 is CASSLQNTEAFF. The DNA of the CDR3 is TGTGCCAGCAGCTTGCAAAACACTGAAGCTTTCTTT.

The genes are TRBV27 and TRBJ2-7; D gene uncertain. Per germline, CDR1 MNHEY and CDR2 SMNVEV (reference sequence). The CDR3 contains 14 residues. V was shortened by 10 bases and J by 5 bases, with 21 bases between the two germline ends. The CDR3 sequence is CATSPLVPGHEQYF. The CDR3, as DNA: TGTGCCACCTCCCCCCTAGTTCCCGGGCACGAGCAGTACTTC.

With regard to this clone: Mismatch with germline at one junction end may stem from a read error. As DNA, the CDR3 is TGCGCTAGCAGCCAAGCGACCGCCGGGGAGACCCAGTACTTC. Its protein is CASSQATAGETQYF. V usage is TRBV5-1 and J usage is TRBJ2-5; D unclear. The CDR3 is 14 amino acids. Germline V gives CDR1 SGHRS, CDR2 YFSETQ.

In its sample, this clone was seen once. V gene TRBV9 combines with J gene TRBJ2-7; 8 positions agree with TRBD1. The CDR3 covers 14 residues. The V and J ends lost 3 bases and 6 bases, in that order; junction bases with no gene match: 8. From germline, CDR1 is SGDLS and CDR2 YYNGEE. This CDR3 is CASSGGQAYGEQYF. In DNA, the CDR3 is TGTGCCAGCAGCGGGGGACAGGCCTACGGCGAGCAGTACTTC.